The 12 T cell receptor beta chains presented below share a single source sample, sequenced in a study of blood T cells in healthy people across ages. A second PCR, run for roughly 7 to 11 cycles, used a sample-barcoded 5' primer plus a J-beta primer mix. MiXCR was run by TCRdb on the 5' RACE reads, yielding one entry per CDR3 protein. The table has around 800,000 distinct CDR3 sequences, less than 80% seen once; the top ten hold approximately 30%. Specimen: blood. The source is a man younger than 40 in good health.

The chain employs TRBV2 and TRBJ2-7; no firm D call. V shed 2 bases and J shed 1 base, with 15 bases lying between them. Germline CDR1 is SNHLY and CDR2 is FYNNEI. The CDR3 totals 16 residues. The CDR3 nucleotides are TGTGCCAGCAGTGAATGGGTAGTCACCGGTTCCTACGAGCAGTACTTC. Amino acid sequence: CASSEWVVTGSYEQYF.

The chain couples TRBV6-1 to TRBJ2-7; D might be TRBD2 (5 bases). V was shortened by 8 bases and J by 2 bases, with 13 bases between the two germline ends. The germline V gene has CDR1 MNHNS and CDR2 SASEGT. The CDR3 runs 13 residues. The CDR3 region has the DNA TGTGCCAGCCTCTCGGGGTTAGCCTACGAGCAGTACTTC. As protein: CASLSGLAYEQYF.

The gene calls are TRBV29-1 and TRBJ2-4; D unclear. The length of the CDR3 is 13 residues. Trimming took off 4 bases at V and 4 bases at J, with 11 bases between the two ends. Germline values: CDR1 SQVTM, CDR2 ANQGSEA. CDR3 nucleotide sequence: TGCAGCGTTGTTTCGGATCTGAAAAACATTCAGTACTTC. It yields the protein CSVVSDLKNIQYF.

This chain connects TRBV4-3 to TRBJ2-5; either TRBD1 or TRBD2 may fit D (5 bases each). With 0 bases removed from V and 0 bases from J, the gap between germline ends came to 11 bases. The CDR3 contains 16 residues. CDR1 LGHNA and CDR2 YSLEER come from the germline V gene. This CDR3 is CASSQDFRGYQETQYF. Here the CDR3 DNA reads TGCGCCAGCAGCCAAGACTTCCGGGGCTACCAAGAGACCCAGTACTTC.

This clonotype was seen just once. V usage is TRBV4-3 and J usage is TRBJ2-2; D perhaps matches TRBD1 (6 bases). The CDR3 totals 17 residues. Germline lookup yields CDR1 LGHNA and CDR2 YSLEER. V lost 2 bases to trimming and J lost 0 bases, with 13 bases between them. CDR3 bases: TGCGCCAGCAGCCAACAGGGGTTTAATTCGAACACCGGGGAGCTGTTTTTT. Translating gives CASSQQGFNSNTGELFF.

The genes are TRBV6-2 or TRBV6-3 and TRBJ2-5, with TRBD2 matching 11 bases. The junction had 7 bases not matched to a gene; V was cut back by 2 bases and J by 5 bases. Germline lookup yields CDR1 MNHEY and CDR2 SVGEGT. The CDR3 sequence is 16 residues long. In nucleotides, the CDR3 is TGTGCCAGCAGTTACCTAACAACTAGCGGGGGTGAGACCCAGTACTTC. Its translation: CASSYLTTSGGETQYF.

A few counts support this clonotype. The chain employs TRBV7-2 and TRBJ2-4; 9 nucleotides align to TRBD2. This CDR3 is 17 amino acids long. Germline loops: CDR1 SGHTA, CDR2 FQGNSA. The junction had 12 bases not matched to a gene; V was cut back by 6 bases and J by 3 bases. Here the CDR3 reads CASSTTSAGGGKNIQYF. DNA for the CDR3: TGTGCCAGCAGTACCACATCAGCGGGGGGTGGCAAAAACATTCAGTACTTC.

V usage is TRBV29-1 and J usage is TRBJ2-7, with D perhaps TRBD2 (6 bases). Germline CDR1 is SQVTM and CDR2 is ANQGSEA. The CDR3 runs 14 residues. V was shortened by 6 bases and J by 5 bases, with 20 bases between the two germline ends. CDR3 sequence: CSVEGRDGGNEQYF. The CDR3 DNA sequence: TGCAGCGTGGAGGGTCGGGACGGAGGAAACGAGCAGTACTTC.

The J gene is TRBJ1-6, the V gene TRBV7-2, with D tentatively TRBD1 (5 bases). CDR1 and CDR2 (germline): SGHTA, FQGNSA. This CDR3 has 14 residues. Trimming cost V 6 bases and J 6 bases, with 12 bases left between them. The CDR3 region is CASSPDRLNSPLHF. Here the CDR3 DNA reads TGTGCCAGCAGTCCAGACAGACTTAATTCACCCCTCCACTTT.

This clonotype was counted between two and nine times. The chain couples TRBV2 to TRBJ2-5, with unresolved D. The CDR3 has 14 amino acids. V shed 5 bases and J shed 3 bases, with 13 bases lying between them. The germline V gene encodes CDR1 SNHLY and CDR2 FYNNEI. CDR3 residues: CASSKGSVKETQYF. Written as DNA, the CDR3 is TGTGCCAGCAGTAAGGGATCTGTTAAAGAGACCCAGTACTTC.

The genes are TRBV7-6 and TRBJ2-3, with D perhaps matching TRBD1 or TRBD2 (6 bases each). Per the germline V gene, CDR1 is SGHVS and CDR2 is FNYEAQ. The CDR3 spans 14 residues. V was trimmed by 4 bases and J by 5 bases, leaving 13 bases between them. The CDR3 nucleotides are TGTGCCAGCAGCTCAGGAGGGGGTGTAGATACGCAGTATTTT. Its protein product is CASSSGGGVDTQYF.

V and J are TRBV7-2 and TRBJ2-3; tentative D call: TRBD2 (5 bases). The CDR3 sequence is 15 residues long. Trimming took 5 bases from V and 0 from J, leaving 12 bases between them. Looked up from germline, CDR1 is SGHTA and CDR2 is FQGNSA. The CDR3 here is CASSLTRSSTDTQYF. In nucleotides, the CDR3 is TGTGCCAGCAGCCTTACTAGGTCAAGCACAGATACGCAGTATTTT.